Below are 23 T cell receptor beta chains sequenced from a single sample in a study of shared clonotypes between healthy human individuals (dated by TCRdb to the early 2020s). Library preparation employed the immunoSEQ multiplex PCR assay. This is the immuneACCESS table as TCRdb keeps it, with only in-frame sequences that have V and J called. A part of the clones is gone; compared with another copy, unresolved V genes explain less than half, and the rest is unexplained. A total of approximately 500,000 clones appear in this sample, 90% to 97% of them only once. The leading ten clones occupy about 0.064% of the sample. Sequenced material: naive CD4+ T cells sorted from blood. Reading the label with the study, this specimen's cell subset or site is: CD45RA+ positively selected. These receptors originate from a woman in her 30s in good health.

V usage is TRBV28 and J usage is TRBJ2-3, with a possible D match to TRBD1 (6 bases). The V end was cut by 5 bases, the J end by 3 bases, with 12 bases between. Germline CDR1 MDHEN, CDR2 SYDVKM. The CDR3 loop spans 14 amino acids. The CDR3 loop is CASSPGDLTDTQYF. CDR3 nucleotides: TGTGCCAGCAGTCCAGGGGACCTAACAGATACGCAGTATTTT.

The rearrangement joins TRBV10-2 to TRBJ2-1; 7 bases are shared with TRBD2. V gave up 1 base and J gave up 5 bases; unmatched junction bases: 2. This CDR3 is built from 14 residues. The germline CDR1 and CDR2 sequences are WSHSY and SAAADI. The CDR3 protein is CASSEFGLDNEQFF. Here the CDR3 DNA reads TGCGCCAGCAGTGAGTTTGGACTAGACAATGAGCAGTTCTTC.

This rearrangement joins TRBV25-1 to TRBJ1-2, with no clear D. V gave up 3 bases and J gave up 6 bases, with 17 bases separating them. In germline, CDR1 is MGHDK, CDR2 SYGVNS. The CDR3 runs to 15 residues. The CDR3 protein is CASSETRTHVDGYTF. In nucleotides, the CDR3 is TGTGCCAGCAGTGAGACTCGGACTCATGTAGATGGCTACACCTTC.

The CDR3 here is CASRGQGNQPQHF. CDR3 nucleotide sequence: TGTGCCAGTAGGGGACAAGGTAATCAGCCCCAGCATTTT. The J gene is TRBJ1-5, the V gene TRBV19, with D possibly being TRBD1 (6 bases). The V gene's germline CDR1 is LNHDA and CDR2 SQIVND (reference sequence). With 6 bases removed from V and 4 bases from J, the gap between germline ends came to 10 bases. This CDR3 is built from 13 residues. The full variable domain, its missing parts supplied by reference TRBV19 and TRBJ1-5, is DGGITQSPKYLFRKEGQNVTLSCEQNLNHDAMYWYRQDPGQGLRLIYYSQIVNDFQKGDIAEGYSVSREKKESFPLTVTSAQKNPTAFYLCASRGQGNQPQHFGDGTRLSIL.

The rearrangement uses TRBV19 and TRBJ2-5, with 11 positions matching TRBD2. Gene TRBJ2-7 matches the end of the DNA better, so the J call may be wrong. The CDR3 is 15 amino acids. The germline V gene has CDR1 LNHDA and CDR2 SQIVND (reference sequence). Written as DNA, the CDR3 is TGTGCCAGTAGGAAACTAGCGGGAGCTTTCTACGAGCAGTACTTC. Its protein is CASRKLAGAFYEQYF.

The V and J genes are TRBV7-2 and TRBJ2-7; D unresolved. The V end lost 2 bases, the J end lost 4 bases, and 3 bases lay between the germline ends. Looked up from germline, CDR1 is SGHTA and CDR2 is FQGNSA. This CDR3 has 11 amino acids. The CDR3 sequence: CASSLRYEQYF. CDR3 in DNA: TGTGCCAGCAGCTTACGGTACGAGCAGTACTTC. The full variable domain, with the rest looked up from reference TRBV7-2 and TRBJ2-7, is GAGVSQSPSNKVTEKGKDVELRCDPISGHTALYWYRQSLGQGLEFLIYFQGNSAPDKSGLPSDRFSAERTGGSVSTLTIQRTQQEDSAVYLCASSLRYEQYFGPGTRLTVT.

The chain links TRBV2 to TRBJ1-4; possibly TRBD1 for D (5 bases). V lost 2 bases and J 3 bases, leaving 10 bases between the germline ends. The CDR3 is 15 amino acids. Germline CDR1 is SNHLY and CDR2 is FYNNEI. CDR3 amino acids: CASSEQGLANEKLFF. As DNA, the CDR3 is TGTGCCAGCAGTGAACAGGGCCTAGCTAATGAAAAACTGTTTTTT. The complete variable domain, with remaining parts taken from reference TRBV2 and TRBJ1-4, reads EPEVTQTPSHQVTQMGQEVILRCVPISNHLYFYWYRQILGQKVEFLVSFYNNEISEKSEIFDDQFSVERPDGSNFTLKIRSTKLEDSAMYFCASSEQGLANEKLFFGSGTQLSVL.

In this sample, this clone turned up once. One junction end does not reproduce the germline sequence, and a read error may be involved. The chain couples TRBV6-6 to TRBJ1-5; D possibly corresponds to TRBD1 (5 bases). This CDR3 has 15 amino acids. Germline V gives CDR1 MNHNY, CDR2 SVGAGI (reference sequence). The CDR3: CAISDQGPGNQPQHF. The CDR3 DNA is TGTGCCATCAGTGATCAAGGGCCAGGGAATCAGCCCCAGCATTTT.

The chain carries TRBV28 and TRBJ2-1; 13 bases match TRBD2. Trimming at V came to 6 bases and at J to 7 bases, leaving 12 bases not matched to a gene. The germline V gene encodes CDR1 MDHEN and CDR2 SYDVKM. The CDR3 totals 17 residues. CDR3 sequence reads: CASRPYTGTSGMNEQFF. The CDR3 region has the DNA TGTGCCAGCAGACCCTACACCGGGACTAGCGGGATGAATGAGCAGTTCTTC. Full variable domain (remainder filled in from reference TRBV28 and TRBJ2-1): DVKVTQSSRYLVKRTGEKVFLECVQDMDHENMFWYRQDPGLGLRLIYFSYDVKMKEKGDIPEGYSVSREKKERFSLILESASTNQTSMYLCASRPYTGTSGMNEQFFGPGTRLTVL.

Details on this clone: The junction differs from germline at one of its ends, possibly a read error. DNA for the CDR3: TGTGCCAGCAGTTTATCGATCGGCGATACGCAATATTTT. Protein: CASSLSIGDTQYF. V is TRBV27 and J is TRBJ2-3; D not resolved. The CDR3 length is 13 residues. CDR1 is MNHEY and CDR2 is SMNVEV in the germline V gene (reference sequence).

CDR3 in amino acids: CASSELARTSTDTQYF. CDR3 DNA sequence: TGCGCCAGCAGTGAATTAGCGCGGACTAGCACAGATACGCAGTATTTT. The chain recombines TRBV10-1 with TRBJ2-3, with D perhaps matching TRBD2 (5 bases). CDR3 length equals 16 residues. CDR1 WNHNN and CDR2 SYGVQD come from the germline V gene (reference sequence). The V end lost 3 bases, the J end lost 0 bases, and 13 bases lay between the germline ends.

DNA of the CDR3: TGTGCCAGCAGGACCCCAGGGGGAGTGAACACTGAAGCTTTCTTT. This codes for CASRTPGGVNTEAFF. This rearrangement joins TRBV27 to TRBJ1-1; 7 bases fit TRBD1. The CDR3 is 15 amino acids. The V gene's germline CDR1 is MNHEY and CDR2 SMNVEV (reference sequence). V dropped 6 bases and J dropped 0; count of bases not matched to a gene: 7.

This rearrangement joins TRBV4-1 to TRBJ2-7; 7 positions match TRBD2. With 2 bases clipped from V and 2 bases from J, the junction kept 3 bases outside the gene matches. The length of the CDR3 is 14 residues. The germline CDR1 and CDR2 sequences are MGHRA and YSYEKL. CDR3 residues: CASSQRAGAYEQYF. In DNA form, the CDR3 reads TGCGCCAGCAGCCAAAGGGCGGGAGCCTACGAGCAGTACTTC.

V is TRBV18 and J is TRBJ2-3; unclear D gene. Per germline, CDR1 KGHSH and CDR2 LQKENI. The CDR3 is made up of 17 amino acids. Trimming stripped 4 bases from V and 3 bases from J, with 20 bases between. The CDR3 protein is CASSRYSDGLLTDTQYF. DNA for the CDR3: TGTGCCAGCTCACGTTATAGTGACGGCTTACTTACAGATACGCAGTATTTT.

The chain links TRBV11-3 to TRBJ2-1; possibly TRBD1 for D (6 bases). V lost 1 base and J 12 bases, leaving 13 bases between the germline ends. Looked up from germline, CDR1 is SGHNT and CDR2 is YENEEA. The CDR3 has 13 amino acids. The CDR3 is CASSLAGHGGQFF. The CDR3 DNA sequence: TGTGCCAGCAGCTTAGCGGGACACGGCGGGCAGTTCTTC.

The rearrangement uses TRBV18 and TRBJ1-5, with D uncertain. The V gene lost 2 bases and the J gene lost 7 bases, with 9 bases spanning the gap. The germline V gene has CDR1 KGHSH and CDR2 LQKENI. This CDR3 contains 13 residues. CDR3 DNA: TGTGCCAGCTCACCAACTTTCGACCAGCCCCAGCATTTT. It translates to CASSPTFDQPQHF.

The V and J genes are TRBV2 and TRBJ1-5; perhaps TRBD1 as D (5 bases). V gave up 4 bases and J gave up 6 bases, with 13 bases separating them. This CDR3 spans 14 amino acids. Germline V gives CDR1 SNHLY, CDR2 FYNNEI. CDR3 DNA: TGTGCCAGCAGTGCAGTAATGGGGGGTCAGCCCCAGCATTTT. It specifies CASSAVMGGQPQHF.

CDR3 loop: CASSELDLNQPQHF. DNA of the CDR3: TGTGCCAGCAGCGAGTTGGATTTAAATCAGCCCCAGCATTTT. J is TRBJ1-5 and V is TRBV6-1; no definite D call. Germline-derived CDR1 and CDR2 are MNHNS and SASEGT. Trimming took off 6 bases at V and 4 bases at J, with 13 bases between the two ends. This CDR3 is built from 14 residues.

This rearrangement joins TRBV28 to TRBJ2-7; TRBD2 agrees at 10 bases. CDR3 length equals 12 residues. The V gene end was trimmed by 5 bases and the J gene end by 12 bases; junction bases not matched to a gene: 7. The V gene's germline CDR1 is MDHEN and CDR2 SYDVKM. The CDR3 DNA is TGTGCCAGCAGTCTGCTAGCGGGAGTACGGTACTTC. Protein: CASSLLAGVRYF.

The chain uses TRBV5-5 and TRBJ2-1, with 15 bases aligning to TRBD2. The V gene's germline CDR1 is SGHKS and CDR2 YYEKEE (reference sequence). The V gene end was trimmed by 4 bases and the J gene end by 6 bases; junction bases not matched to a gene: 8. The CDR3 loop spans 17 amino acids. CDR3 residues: CASSRGLAGGSGNEQFF. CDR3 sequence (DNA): TGTGCCAGCAGCCGGGGACTAGCGGGAGGATCGGGCAATGAGCAGTTCTTC.

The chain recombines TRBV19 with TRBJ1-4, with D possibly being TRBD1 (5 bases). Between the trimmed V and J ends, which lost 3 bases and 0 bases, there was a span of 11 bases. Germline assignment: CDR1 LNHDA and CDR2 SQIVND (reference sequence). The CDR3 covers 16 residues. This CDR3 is CASSMGPFATNEKLFF. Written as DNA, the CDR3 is TGTGCCAGTAGTATGGGGCCGTTTGCAACTAATGAAAAACTGTTTTTT.

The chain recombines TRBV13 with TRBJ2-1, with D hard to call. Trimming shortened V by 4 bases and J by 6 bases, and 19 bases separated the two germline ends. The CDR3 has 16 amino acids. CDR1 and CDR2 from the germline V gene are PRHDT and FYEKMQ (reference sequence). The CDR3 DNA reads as TGTGCCAGCAGCTCACCGTTGTTGTTAGCCTCCAATGAGCAGTTCTTC. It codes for CASSSPLLLASNEQFF.

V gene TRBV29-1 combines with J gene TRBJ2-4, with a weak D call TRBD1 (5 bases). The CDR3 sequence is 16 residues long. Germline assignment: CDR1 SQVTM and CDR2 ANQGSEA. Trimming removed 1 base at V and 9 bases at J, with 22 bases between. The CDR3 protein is CSVEVGHRAFARIQYF. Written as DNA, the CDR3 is TGCAGCGTTGAAGTTGGACACCGGGCCTTCGCTCGCATTCAGTACTTC.